The 25 T cell receptor beta chains presented below share a single source sample, sequenced in a study of T-cell memory formation after mild COVID-19. TCRdb used MiXCR to reprocess the 5' RACE reads, holding one entry per CDR3 protein. The sample has more than 150,000 distinct CDR3 sequences, around 18% seen once; the top ten hold 3% to 4%. The sequenced material came from PBMCs or a T cell subset sorted from them (not recorded which). The receptors originated from a man between 18 and 29 years old who had mild COVID-19 (a few samples of this study predate the infection). Cell type and time point are not known.

This clonotype was counted many times. CDR3 bases: TGTGCCAGCAGCTTACTCACAGGGGAGGATGAAAAACTGTTTTTT. It codes for CASSLLTGEDEKLFF. The chain joins TRBV7-3 to TRBJ1-4, with TRBD1 matching over 7 bases. V shed 2 bases, J shed 6 bases, and the junction held 6 bases outside the gene matches. Germline V CDR1 and CDR2: SGHTA, FQGTGA. The CDR3 sequence is 15 residues long.

This clonotype was seen more than once but under ten times. J is TRBJ2-1 and V is TRBV7-3; TRBD2 aligns across 14 bases. The V and J ends lost 2 bases and 9 bases, in that order; junction bases with no gene match: 9. Per germline, CDR1 SGHTA and CDR2 FQGTGA. CDR3 size: 17 residues. Written as DNA, the CDR3 is TGTGCCAGCAGCTTAGGGGCTGGACTAGCGGGGGGTAGTGAGCAGTTCTTC. Translation: CASSLGAGLAGGSEQFF.

The V and J genes are TRBV7-2 and TRBJ2-3, with TRBD2 as a possible D gene (7 bases). Trimming pared 7 bases from V and 6 bases from J, leaving 20 bases between. The CDR3 length is 15 residues. CDR1 and CDR2 from the germline V gene are SGHTA and FQGNSA. The CDR3, as DNA: TGTGCCAGCACCTTCCGAGGGGCGGGGGCGGATACGCAGTATTTT. It is translated as CASTFRGAGADTQYF.

This clonotype was recorded at least ten times. The chain has TRBV12-3 or TRBV12-4 and TRBJ2-5; D is perhaps TRBD1 (6 bases). The CDR3 extends over 12 amino acids. V was cut by 8 bases and J by 1 base, with 8 bases left in between. CDR3 sequence (DNA): TGTGCCAGCGGACAGCTCCAAGAGACCCAGTACTTC. Translation: CASGQLQETQYF.

The rearrangement joins TRBV12-3 or TRBV12-4 to TRBJ2-3; D possibly uses TRBD1 or TRBD2 (5 bases each). The CDR3 totals 16 residues. V dropped 1 base and J dropped 4 bases, with 15 bases sitting between them. CDR3 residues: CASSLDGTLRADTQYF. CDR3 nucleotide sequence: TGTGCCAGCAGTTTAGATGGGACCCTAAGGGCAGATACGCAGTATTTT.

V usage is TRBV12-3 or TRBV12-4 and J usage is TRBJ1-2; D is ambiguous. The CDR3 sequence is 12 residues long. V lost 9 bases and J lost 3, with 11 bases in between. In DNA, the CDR3 is TGTGCCAGTACACCCATCTACTATGGCTACACCTTC. Its translation is CASTPIYYGYTF.

Only a few counts were recorded for this clonotype. V is TRBV5-1 and J is TRBJ1-1; the D gene is possibly TRBD1 (6 bases). V was clipped by 4 bases and J by 0 bases, with 16 bases between them. This CDR3 is built from 16 residues. The germline gives CDR1 SGHRS, CDR2 YFSETQ. CDR3 residues: CASSPLGGMLNTEAFF. The CDR3 nucleotides read TGCGCCAGCAGCCCGTTAGGGGGAATGCTGAACACTGAAGCTTTCTTT.

This clonotype was observed a few times. This CDR3 is CASSLTSGGALFF. Written as DNA, the CDR3 is TGTGCCAGCAGCTTGACTAGCGGGGGGGCCCTGTTCTTC. V gene TRBV11-3 combines with J gene TRBJ2-1; 14 bases match TRBD2. V shed 3 bases, J shed 15 bases, and the junction held 4 bases outside the gene matches. The CDR3 has 13 amino acids. Germline CDR1 reads SGHNT; CDR2 reads YENEEA.

The rearrangement joins TRBV20-1 to TRBJ2-3, with 7 bases matching TRBD1. The CDR3 runs to 15 residues. Germline loops: CDR1 DFQATT, CDR2 SNEGSKA (reference sequence). V lost 1 base and J lost 10; bases outside the gene matches: 14. The CDR3 loop is CSARAPQRGGFAQYF. Written as DNA, the CDR3 is TGCAGTGCTAGAGCCCCCCAGCGAGGGGGCTTCGCGCAGTATTTT.

The chain couples TRBV7-3 to TRBJ1-1, with 9 bases fitting TRBD1. This CDR3 region has 14 residues. Germline assignment: CDR1 SGHTA and CDR2 FQGTGA. Losses at the gene ends were 5 bases for V and 1 base for J; bases not matched to a gene: 2. CDR3 sequence (DNA): TGTGCCAGCAGCCCGACAGGGGGGAACACTGAAGCTTTCTTT. This encodes CASSPTGGNTEAFF.

The chain recombines TRBV13 with TRBJ2-3; D may be TRBD2 (7 bases). The germline V gene has CDR1 PRHDT and CDR2 FYEKMQ (reference sequence). The CDR3 is 16 amino acids. Trimming left V 0 bases short and J 6 bases short, with 16 bases between. The chain's CDR3 is CASSLGRRRGGDTQYF. CDR3 nucleotide sequence: TGTGCCAGCAGCTTAGGTCGGAGGAGGGGGGGTGATACGCAGTATTTT.

The chain uses TRBV5-1 and TRBJ1-3; no firm D call. Trimming stripped 2 bases from V and 0 bases from J, with 9 bases between. This CDR3 contains 15 residues. Looked up from germline, CDR1 is SGHRS and CDR2 is YFSETQ. In DNA, the CDR3 is TGCGCCAGCAGCTTTGATCTCCTCTCTGGAAACACCATATATTTT. Amino acids: CASSFDLLSGNTIYF.

This sequence joins TRBV29-1 and TRBJ2-3; D might be TRBD1 (6 bases). V lost 4 bases and J lost 3, with 11 bases in between. CDR3 length: 13 amino acids. Looked up from germline, CDR1 is SQVTM and CDR2 is ANQGSEA. The CDR3 nucleotides read TGCAGCGTTGTCAGGGGATGGACAGATACGCAGTATTTT. This translates into CSVVRGWTDTQYF.

This chain links TRBV24-1 with TRBJ2-3; perhaps TRBD1 as D (5 bases). Germline V gene sequence: CDR1 KGHDR, CDR2 SFDVKD. V was clipped by 6 bases and J by 1 base, with 13 bases between them. This CDR3 contains 15 residues. The CDR3: CATSPGHRGTDTQYF. The CDR3 bases are TGTGCCACCAGTCCCGGACATAGGGGCACAGATACGCAGTATTTT.

The CDR3 protein is CSVGNGVKGIDQPQHF. CDR3 nucleotide sequence: TGCAGCGTTGGGAACGGGGTGAAAGGGATTGATCAGCCCCAGCATTTT. This chain joins TRBV29-1 and TRBJ1-5; unclear D gene. This CDR3 spans 16 amino acids. In germline, CDR1 is SQVTM, CDR2 ANQGSEA. Trimming took 4 bases from V and 5 from J, leaving 21 bases between them.

In its sample, this clonotype was seen many times. The chain recombines TRBV3-1 with TRBJ1-4; 7 positions agree with TRBD1. Germline CDR1 LGHDT, CDR2 YNNKEL (reference sequence). The V segment lost 3 bases and the J segment 5 bases; nucleotides outside the gene matches: 6. The CDR3 length is 15 residues. The CDR3 DNA follows: TGTGCCAGCAGCCATAGCACAGGGGTAAATGAAAAACTGTTTTTT. Its protein product is CASSHSTGVNEKLFF.

This clonotype turned up a few times. This chain connects TRBV6-2 or TRBV6-3 to TRBJ2-7; 7 bases map to TRBD2. This CDR3 region has 13 residues. V was pared by 4 bases and J by 4 bases, with 4 bases of the junction left unmatched. Germline loops: CDR1 MNHEY, CDR2 SVGEGT. The CDR3 DNA follows: TGTGCCAGCAGTTCCAGCGGGGTGTACGAGCAGTACTTC. Amino acid sequence: CASSSSGVYEQYF.

This clonotype occurred a few times. This sequence joins TRBV11-2 and TRBJ2-5; TRBD2 matches 10 bases. From germline, CDR1 is SGHAT and CDR2 FQNNGV. J gave up 4 bases and V 2 bases, and 4 bases lay outside the gene matches. This CDR3 region has 15 residues. The CDR3 bases are TGTGCCAGCAGCTTAACAGCGGGGGGGACAGAGACCCAGTACTTC. It encodes CASSLTAGGTETQYF.

This sequence joins TRBV20-1 and TRBJ1-1; 12 positions match TRBD1. V was clipped by 3 bases and J by 6 bases; unmatched bases: 11. The CDR3 sequence is 16 residues long. Germline values: CDR1 DFQATT, CDR2 SNEGSKA (reference sequence). CDR3 region: CSASRMGQGAGSEAFF. The DNA of the CDR3 is TGCAGTGCTAGTCGTATGGGACAGGGGGCTGGCTCTGAAGCTTTCTTT.

This clonotype was seen only a few times. The V call is TRBV15, the J call TRBJ1-6; D gene unclear. The CDR3 spans 14 residues. V was trimmed by 5 bases and J by 4 bases, leaving 9 bases between them. Germline V CDR1 and CDR2: LNHNV, YYDKDF (reference sequence). The CDR3 region is CATSPNSYNSPLHF. The CDR3 DNA reads as TGTGCCACCAGCCCAAATTCGTATAATTCACCCCTCCACTTT. The variable domain in full, completed from reference TRBV15 and TRBJ1-6, reads DAMVIQNPRYQVTQFGKPVTLSCSQTLNHNVMYWYQQKSSQAPKLLFHYYDKDFNNEADTPDNFQSRRPNTSFCFLDIRSPGLGDTAMYLCATSPNSYNSPLHFGNGTRLTVT.

This clonotype was observed a few times. The chain couples TRBV6-2 or TRBV6-3 to TRBJ2-7, with D tentatively TRBD1 or TRBD2 (5 bases each). This CDR3 has 15 amino acids. Germline V lookup: CDR1 MNHEY, CDR2 SVGEGT. Trimming removed 6 bases at V and 3 bases at J, with 18 bases between. Here the CDR3 DNA reads TGTGCCAGCAGCCCACCCGGGACGGCGAACTACGAGCAGTACTTC. This codes for CASSPPGTANYEQYF.

The chain couples TRBV12-3 or TRBV12-4 to TRBJ1-2; 7 positions agree with TRBD1. The CDR3 consists of 14 residues. Trimming took 2 bases from V and 4 from J; bases not matched to a gene: 4. For the CDR3, the DNA is TGTGCCAGCAGTTTATTGGGGACAGCCTATGGCTACACCTTC. Protein product: CASSLLGTAYGYTF.

The chain is built from TRBV23-1 and TRBJ2-7; TRBD1 aligns across 8 bases. TRBV23-1 is filed as an ORF, its function uncertain. The CDR3 is 18 residues long. V lost 2 bases and J lost 3; bases outside the gene matches: 15. This CDR3 is CASSQQIETDRGNYEQYV. The CDR3 nucleotides are TGCGCCAGCAGTCAACAGATTGAAACCGACAGGGGAAACTACGAGCAGTACGTC.

The chain carries TRBV7-9 and TRBJ2-1, with 15 nucleotides matching TRBD2. Germline V gene sequence: CDR1 SEHNR, CDR2 FQNEAQ (reference sequence). The CDR3 loop spans 15 amino acids. V was clipped by 8 bases and J by 2 bases; unmatched bases: 1. The CDR3 protein is CASGLAGGAYNEQFF. The CDR3 nucleotides are TGTGCCAGCGGACTAGCGGGGGGGGCCTACAATGAGCAGTTCTTC.

This clonotype has just a few counts. V usage is TRBV5-5 and J usage is TRBJ2-7, with D perhaps given as TRBD1 or TRBD2 (5 bases each). Germline V gene lookup returns CDR1 SGHKS and CDR2 YYEKEE (reference sequence). Trimming shortened V by 4 bases and J by 3 bases, and 20 bases separated the two germline ends. The CDR3 extends over 16 amino acids. The CDR3 is CASSIRTWGPYYEQYV. The CDR3 DNA reads TGTGCCAGCAGCATTCGAACCTGGGGACCTTACTACGAGCAGTACGTC.